Listed below are T cell receptor beta chains from one sample, sequenced in a study of shared clonotypes between healthy human individuals. Repertoires were generated with immunoSEQ multiplex PCR, while TCRdb's copy carries only in-frame clones and drops some. The sample contains about 2.1 million clones, over 85% of which appear only once. Material: naive CD8+ T cells from PBMCs. The receptors stem from a man aged 18-30 years in good health. Some clones in this sample may be carry-over from other donors' samples. Each CDR3 is given with its conserved first and last residue. A D gene is named only where the DNA matches it firmly. Part of the rows lack a size; the others show once, few, many or a class for expanded clones.

d_call j_call v_call clone_size cdr3_aa cdr3_nt
. TRBJ1-1 TRBV28 . CASSWASSEAFF TGTGCCAGCAGTTGGGCCTCTAGTGAAGCTTTCTTT
. TRBJ2-7 TRBV28 . CASSLFSQGVEEQYF TGTGCCAGCAGTTTATTCTCACAGGGAGTGGAAGAGCAGTACTTC
TRBD2 TRBJ2-1 TRBV10-3 . CAIRDEREGSYNEQFF TGTGCCATCAGGGACGAGCGGGAGGGATCCTACAATGAGCAGTTCTTC
TRBD2 TRBJ2-3 TRBV27 . CASSILAGADTQYF TGTGCCAGCAGTATACTAGCGGGAGCAGATACGCAGTATTTT
TRBD1 TRBJ1-4 TRBV7-9 once CASSRGTGGYEKLFF TGTGCCAGCAGCCGAGGGACAGGCGGTTATGAAAAACTGTTTTTT
. TRBJ2-1 TRBV27 . CASSPSMGEEPNEQFF TGTGCCAGCAGTCCATCTATGGGGGAGGAACCCAATGAGCAGTTCTTC
. TRBJ2-1 TRBV7-9 . CASSPIRSSGNEQFF TGTGCCAGCAGCCCAATACGAAGTAGCGGCAATGAGCAGTTCTTC
. TRBJ2-7 TRBV7-2 once CASSLESEGLGNEQYF TGTGCCAGCAGCTTAGAGTCGGAGGGGCTAGGGAACGAGCAGTACTTC
. TRBJ2-3 TRBV7-9 . CASSPRGGPDTQYF TGTGCCAGCAGCCCACGAGGGGGTCCAGATACGCAGTATTTT
. TRBJ2-3 TRBV9 . CASSVVSGDTQYF TGTGCCAGCAGCGTAGTTTCTGGAGATACGCAGTATTTT
TRBD1 TRBJ1-4 TRBV7-6 few CASSFRQGGEKLFF TGTGCCAGCAGCTTCCGACAGGGTGGCGAAAAACTGTTTTTT
TRBD2 TRBJ2-3 TRBV29-1 once CSAQAGNTDTQYF TGCAGCGCTCAAGCGGGAAATACAGATACGCAGTATTTT
. TRBJ1-1 TRBV27 . CASSLLFPGSDTEAFF TGTGCCAGCAGTTTATTGTTCCCGGGGTCGGACACTGAAGCTTTCTTT
TRBD2 TRBJ2-1 TRBV28 . CASSTRTSGPFTYNEQFF TGTGCCAGCAGTACGAGGACTAGCGGGCCTTTCACCTACAATGAGCAGTTCTTC
. TRBJ1-1 TRBV28 once CASSSTRLNTEAFF TGTGCCAGCAGCTCGACAAGACTAAACACTGAAGCTTTCTTT
TRBD2 TRBJ2-1 TRBV28 . CASSFDAMTSGTPANEQFF TGTGCCAGCAGTTTTGATGCTATGACTAGCGGGACACCCGCCAATGAGCAGTTCTTC
TRBD2 TRBJ2-7 TRBV30 once CAWSPLAGDEQYF TGTGCCTGGAGTCCCCTAGCGGGAGACGAGCAGTACTTC
. TRBJ2-7 TRBV28 . CASSGDEEGEQYF TGTGCCAGCAGCGGGGACGAGGAGGGCGAGCAGTACTTC
. TRBJ2-7 TRBV5-5 . CASSLDASHYEQYF TGTGCCAGCAGCTTGGACGCATCTCACTACGAGCAGTACTTC
TRBD1 TRBJ2-7 TRBV27 . CASSLSRPQGAATYEQYF TGTGCCAGCAGTTTATCGAGGCCCCAGGGGGCGGCAACCTACGAGCAGTACTTC
TRBD2 TRBJ2-1 TRBV10-2 . CASNEGMAGGHNEQFF TGCGCCAGCAACGAAGGAATGGCGGGAGGACACAATGAGCAGTTCTTC
TRBD2 TRBJ2-7 TRBV10-3 once CAIKPSGSPNEQYF TGTGCCATCAAGCCTAGCGGGAGTCCCAACGAGCAGTACTTC
. TRBJ1-1 TRBV6-5 . CASASLGWSTEAFF TGTGCCAGCGCTTCTTTAGGGTGGAGCACTGAAGCTTTCTTT
TRBD2 TRBJ2-3 TRBV5-6 once CASSLGTASGTDTQYF TGTGCCAGCAGCCTAGGAACGGCTAGCGGGACGGATACGCAGTATTTT
. TRBJ1-1 TRBV19 . CATKAGGTNTEAFF TGTGCCACTAAGGCGGGGGGGACGAACACTGAAGCTTTCTTT
. TRBJ2-2 TRBV9 . CASSVVGRTGELFF TGTGCCAGCAGCGTAGTAGGTCGCACCGGGGAGCTGTTTTTT
. TRBJ2-4 TRBV6-5 . CASSYSKGSKNIQYF TGTGCCAGCAGTTACTCGAAGGGATCCAAAAACATTCAGTACTTC
. TRBJ1-1 TRBV4-1 . CASSQGGGTRPNTEAFF TGCGCCAGCAGCCAAGGGGGGGGTACGCGGCCGAACACTGAAGCTTTCTTT
TRBD1 TRBJ1-5 TRBV6-1 . CASSASTGEVNQPQHF TGTGCCAGCAGTGCTTCGACAGGGGAGGTCAATCAGCCCCAGCATTTT
TRBD1 TRBJ1-3 TRBV10-3 . CATRPGQGPGNTIYF TGTGCCACACGTCCGGGACAGGGACCAGGAAACACCATATATTTT
. TRBJ1-1 TRBV29-1 few CSVRGTEAFF TGCAGCGTTCGTGGCACTGAAGCTTTCTTT
. TRBJ2-1 TRBV27 . CASSLFGQGFNEQFF TGTGCCAGCAGTTTATTTGGCCAGGGCTTCAATGAGCAGTTCTTC
TRBD2 TRBJ2-3 TRBV7-2 . CASSLGGIDTQYF TGTGCCAGCAGCCTCGGGGGGATAGATACGCAGTATTTT
. TRBJ1-5 TRBV30 . CAWGPDQPQHF TGTGCCTGGGGCCCCGATCAGCCCCAGCATTTT
TRBD1 TRBJ2-1 TRBV30 . CATGRGRHDEQFF TGTGCCACGGGTAGGGGGCGTCACGATGAGCAGTTCTTC
TRBD2 TRBJ2-3 TRBV28 . CASSFVPPSGSQKQYF TGTGCCAGCAGTTTTGTCCCGCCTAGCGGGAGTCAGAAGCAGTATTTT
. TRBJ1-1 TRBV7-9 . CASSSSKGLNTEAFF TGTGCCAGCAGCTCCTCTAAGGGCCTGAACACTGAAGCTTTCTTT
TRBD2 TRBJ2-7 TRBV27 . CASSSKIHGLAGGEAYEQYF TGTGCCAGCAGTTCCAAGATCCACGGACTAGCGGGAGGGGAGGCCTACGAGCAGTACTTC
. TRBJ2-1 TRBV2 . CASSVLLTGFSYNEQFF TGTGCCAGCAGCGTTTTACTAACAGGGTTCTCCTACAATGAGCAGTTCTTC
TRBD2 TRBJ2-1 TRBV19 . CASSPRTSGPYNEQFF TGTGCCAGTAGTCCGAGGACTAGCGGGCCCTACAATGAGCAGTTCTTC
. TRBJ1-2 TRBV27 . CASSPQGVGYTF TGTGCCAGCAGTCCACAGGGTGTAGGCTACACCTTC
. TRBJ2-3 TRBV9 . CASSVSRSTDTQYF TGTGCCAGCAGCGTATCTCGGAGCACAGATACGCAGTATTTT
. TRBJ2-7 TRBV27 . CASSFGNRVGEQYF TGTGCCAGCAGTTTCGGGAACAGGGTAGGAGAGCAGTACTTC
. TRBJ1-2 TRBV10-3 . CAISEPGAPDSTYGYTF TGTGCCATCAGTGAGCCCGGAGCCCCGGACAGCACCTATGGCTACACCTTC
. TRBJ2-7 TRBV27 once CASSPGLGEQYF TGTGCCAGCAGTCCCGGCCTGGGAGAGCAGTACTTC
. TRBJ1-5 TRBV5-5 . CASSFGNQPQHF TGTGCCAGCAGCTTCGGGAATCAGCCCCAGCATTTT
. TRBJ2-7 TRBV7-9 once CASSPAGSYEQYF TGTGCCAGCAGCCCCGCGGGGTCCTACGAGCAGTACTTC
. TRBJ1-4 TRBV7-9 . CASRAGTHTWFF TGTGCCAGCAGGGCCGGGACTCATACCTGGTTTTTT
TRBD2 TRBJ2-3 TRBV4-3 . CASSPRGAVTDTQYF TGCGCCAGCAGCCCGCGGGGGGCCGTAACAGATACGCAGTATTTT
. TRBJ2-1 TRBV19 . CASSIGGRPNEQFF TGTGCCAGTAGTATAGGGGGGAGGCCCAATGAGCAGTTCTTC
. TRBJ1-3 TRBV5-4 . CASSLAYSGNTIYF TGTGCCAGCAGCCTTGCATACTCTGGAAACACCATATATTTT
TRBD1 TRBJ1-1 TRBV5-1 . CATSTGVNTEAFF TGCGCCACCTCAACAGGGGTTAACACTGAAGCTTTCTTT
. TRBJ2-7 TRBV6-5 . CASSYGQFSYYEQYF TGTGCCAGCAGTTACGGACAGTTCTCCTATTACGAGCAGTACTTC
. TRBJ2-7 TRBV27 . CASSTRLRGYEQYF TGTGCCAGCAGTACCCGACTCCGGGGCTACGAGCAGTACTTC
. TRBJ2-3 TRBV9 . CASSVSLKGPATDTQYF TGTGCCAGCAGCGTGAGTCTCAAAGGACCTGCGACAGATACGCAGTATTTT
. TRBJ2-2 TRBV7-9 once CASIPESNTGELFF TGTGCCAGCATCCCCGAGTCGAACACCGGGGAGCTGTTTTTT
TRBD1 TRBJ2-2 TRBV5-1 . CASSSTGALWVNTGELFF TGCGCCAGCAGCTCTACAGGGGCCTTGTGGGTTAACACCGGGGAGCTGTTTTTT
TRBD2 TRBJ2-3 TRBV7-2 . CASSLVAGIRTDTQYF TGTGCCAGCAGCTTAGTAGCGGGAATACGCACAGATACGCAGTATTTT